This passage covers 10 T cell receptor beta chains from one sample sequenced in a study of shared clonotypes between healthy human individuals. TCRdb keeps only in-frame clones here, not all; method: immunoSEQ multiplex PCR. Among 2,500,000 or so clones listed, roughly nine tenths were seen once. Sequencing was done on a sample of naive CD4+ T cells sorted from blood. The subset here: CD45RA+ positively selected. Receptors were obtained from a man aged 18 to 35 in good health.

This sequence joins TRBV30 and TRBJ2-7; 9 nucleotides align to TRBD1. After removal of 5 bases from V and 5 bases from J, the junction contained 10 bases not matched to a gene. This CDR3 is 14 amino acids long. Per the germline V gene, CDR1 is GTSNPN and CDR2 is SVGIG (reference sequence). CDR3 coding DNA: TGTGCCTGGGCCCCCGGGACAGGGAAGAACGAGCAGTACTTC. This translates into CAWAPGTGKNEQYF.

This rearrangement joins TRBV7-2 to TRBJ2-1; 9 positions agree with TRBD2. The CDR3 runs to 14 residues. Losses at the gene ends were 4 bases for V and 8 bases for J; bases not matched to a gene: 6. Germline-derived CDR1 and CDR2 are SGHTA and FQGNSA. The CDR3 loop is CASSYGTSTHEQFF. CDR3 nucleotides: TGTGCCAGCAGCTATGGGACTAGCACCCATGAGCAGTTCTTC.

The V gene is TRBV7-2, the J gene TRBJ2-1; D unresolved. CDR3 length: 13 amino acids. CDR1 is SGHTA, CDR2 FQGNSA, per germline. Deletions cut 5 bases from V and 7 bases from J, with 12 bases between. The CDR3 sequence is CASSPEPANEQFF. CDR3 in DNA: TGTGCCAGCAGCCCTGAGCCAGCTAATGAGCAGTTCTTC.

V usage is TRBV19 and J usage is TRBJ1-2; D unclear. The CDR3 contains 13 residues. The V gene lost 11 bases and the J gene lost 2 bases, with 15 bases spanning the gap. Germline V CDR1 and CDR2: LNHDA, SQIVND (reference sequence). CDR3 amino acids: CAARSGGNYGYTF. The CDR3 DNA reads TGTGCCGCAAGAAGCGGAGGGAACTATGGCTACACCTTC. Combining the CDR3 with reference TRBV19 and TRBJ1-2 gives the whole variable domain DGGITQSPKYLFRKEGQNVTLSCEQNLNHDAMYWYRQDPGQGLRLIYYSQIVNDFQKGDIAEGYSVSREKKESFPLTVTSAQKNPTAFYLCAARSGGNYGYTFGSGTRLTVV.

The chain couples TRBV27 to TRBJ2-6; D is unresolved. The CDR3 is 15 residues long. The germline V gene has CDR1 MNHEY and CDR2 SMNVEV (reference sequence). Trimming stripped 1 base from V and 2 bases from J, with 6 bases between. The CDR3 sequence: CASSLLGTGANVLTF. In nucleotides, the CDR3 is TGTGCCAGCAGTTTATTGGGAACTGGGGCCAACGTCCTGACTTTC.

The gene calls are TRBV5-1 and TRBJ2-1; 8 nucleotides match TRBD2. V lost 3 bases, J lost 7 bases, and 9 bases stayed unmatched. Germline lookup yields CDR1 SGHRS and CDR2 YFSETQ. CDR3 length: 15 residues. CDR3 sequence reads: CASSSDGRAGNEQFF. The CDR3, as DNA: TGCGCCAGCAGCTCCGACGGGAGGGCCGGGAATGAGCAGTTCTTC.

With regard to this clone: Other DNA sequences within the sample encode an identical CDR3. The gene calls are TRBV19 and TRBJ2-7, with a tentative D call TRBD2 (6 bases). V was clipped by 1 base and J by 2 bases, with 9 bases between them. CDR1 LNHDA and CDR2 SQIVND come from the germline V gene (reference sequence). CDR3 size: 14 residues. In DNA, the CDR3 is TGTGCCAGTAGTATAGGAGCGGGCCCCTACGAGCAGTACTTC. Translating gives CASSIGAGPYEQYF.

The CDR3 reads CASSKAPLDNTKNTEAFF. For the CDR3, the DNA is TGTGCCAGCAGCAAAGCGCCCTTGGACAACACCAAGAACACTGAAGCTTTCTTT. V and J are TRBV21-1 and TRBJ1-1; TRBD1, the table's D call, was not compared with the DNA. TRBV21-1 is assigned pseudogene status. CDR3 length: 18 residues.

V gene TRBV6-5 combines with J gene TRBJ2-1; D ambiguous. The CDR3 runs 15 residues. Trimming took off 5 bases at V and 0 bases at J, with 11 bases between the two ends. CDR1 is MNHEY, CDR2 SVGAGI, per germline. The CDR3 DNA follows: TGTGCCAGCAGTATGAGGCTAAGCTCCTACAATGAGCAGTTCTTC. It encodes CASSMRLSSYNEQFF.

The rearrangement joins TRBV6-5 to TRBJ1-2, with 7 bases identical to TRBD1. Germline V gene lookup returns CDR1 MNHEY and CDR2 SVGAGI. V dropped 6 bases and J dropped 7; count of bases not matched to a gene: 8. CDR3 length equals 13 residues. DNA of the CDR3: TGTGCCAGCAGGAAAGCAGGGGGATCTGGCTACACCTTC. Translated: CASRKAGGSGYTF.